The 7 T cell receptor beta chains below were found in one sample sequenced in a study of T cell responses to AZD1222 COVID-19 vaccine (dated by TCRdb to the early 2020s). Taken with the paper, the label for time point translates to: baseline before first vaccination. Library generation was performed with the immunoSEQ multiplex PCR assay. TCRdb retrieved this table from immuneACCESS and kept in-frame rearrangements only. Not all clones are present; in checked studies, unresolved V genes account for under half, and no reason is known for the remainder. This sample gives about 140,000 clones in total; more than 70% of them show up just once. The ten biggest clones cover approximately 3% of the sample. The sequenced sample was peripheral blood, obtained on day 0 of AZD1222 vaccination. These receptors were obtained from an adult in good health.

The V and J genes are TRBV9 and TRBJ2-3; TRBD2 matches at 10 bases. Per germline, CDR1 SGDLS and CDR2 YYNGEE. V dropped 4 bases and J dropped 5; count of bases not matched to a gene: 4. The CDR3 length is 14 residues. The CDR3 here is CASSIRTSGDTQYF. The CDR3 nucleotides are TGTGCCAGCAGCATACGGACTAGCGGAGATACGCAGTATTTT.

The V and J genes are TRBV7-9 and TRBJ2-3; 8 positions match TRBD1. CDR1 is SEHNR and CDR2 is FQNEAQ in the germline V gene (reference sequence). The CDR3 extends over 13 amino acids. V shed 5 bases and J 3 bases; nucleotides not matched to a gene: 1. CDR3: CASSRQGTDTQYF. CDR3 in DNA: TGTGCCAGCAGCCGACAGGGGACAGATACGCAGTATTTT.

The CDR3: CASSVGLGGGAFVGTGELFF. DNA of the CDR3: TGTGCCAGCAGCGTAGGGCTCGGCGGGGGGGCTTTTGTCGGCACCGGGGAGCTGTTTTTT. The V call is TRBV9, the J call TRBJ2-2; 9 nucleotides line up with TRBD2. The CDR3 spans 20 residues. From germline, CDR1 is SGDLS and CDR2 YYNGEE. Trimming cost V 0 bases and J 4 bases; bases outside gene matches: 16.

This chain joins TRBV7-9 and TRBJ1-4, with D unresolved. Per germline, CDR1 SEHNR and CDR2 FQNEAQ (reference sequence). V was pared by 6 bases and J by 2 bases, with 7 bases between. This CDR3 is 13 amino acids long. In nucleotides, the CDR3 is TGTGCCAGCAGTCGGGAGACTAATGAAAAACTGTTTTTT. This translates into CASSRETNEKLFF.

This chain uses TRBV7-6 with TRBJ2-1; D gene unclear. Trimming removed 5 bases at V and 4 bases at J, with 18 bases between. This CDR3 comprises 16 residues. CDR1 is SGHVS and CDR2 is FNYEAQ in the germline V gene. CDR3 nucleotides: TGTGCCAGCAGCCCCTCTGAGCTGACCGCTTACAATGAGCAGTTCTTC. As protein: CASSPSELTAYNEQFF.

This clone was seen a handful of times. The CDR3 region has the DNA TGTGCCAGCAGCCAAGTATGGGGGACAGGGGGCCCCACAGATACGCAGTATTTT. This sequence encodes CASSQVWGTGGPTDTQYF. The chain is built from TRBV4-2 and TRBJ2-3; 12 bases map to TRBD1. V shed 1 base and J 2 bases; nucleotides not matched to a gene: 7. Germline loops: CDR1 LGHNA, CDR2 YNFKEQ. CDR3 length: 18 residues.

The J gene is TRBJ2-1, the V gene TRBV6-4, with D possibly TRBD2 on 5 matching bases. Trimming took 3 bases from V and 7 from J, leaving 13 bases between them. The CDR3 is made up of 14 amino acids. Germline V gene data show CDR1 as MRHNA and CDR2 as SNTAGT. CDR3 sequence (DNA): TGTGCCAGCAGTGAATTCAGCGGTTCGAATGAGCAGTTCTTC. This encodes CASSEFSGSNEQFF.